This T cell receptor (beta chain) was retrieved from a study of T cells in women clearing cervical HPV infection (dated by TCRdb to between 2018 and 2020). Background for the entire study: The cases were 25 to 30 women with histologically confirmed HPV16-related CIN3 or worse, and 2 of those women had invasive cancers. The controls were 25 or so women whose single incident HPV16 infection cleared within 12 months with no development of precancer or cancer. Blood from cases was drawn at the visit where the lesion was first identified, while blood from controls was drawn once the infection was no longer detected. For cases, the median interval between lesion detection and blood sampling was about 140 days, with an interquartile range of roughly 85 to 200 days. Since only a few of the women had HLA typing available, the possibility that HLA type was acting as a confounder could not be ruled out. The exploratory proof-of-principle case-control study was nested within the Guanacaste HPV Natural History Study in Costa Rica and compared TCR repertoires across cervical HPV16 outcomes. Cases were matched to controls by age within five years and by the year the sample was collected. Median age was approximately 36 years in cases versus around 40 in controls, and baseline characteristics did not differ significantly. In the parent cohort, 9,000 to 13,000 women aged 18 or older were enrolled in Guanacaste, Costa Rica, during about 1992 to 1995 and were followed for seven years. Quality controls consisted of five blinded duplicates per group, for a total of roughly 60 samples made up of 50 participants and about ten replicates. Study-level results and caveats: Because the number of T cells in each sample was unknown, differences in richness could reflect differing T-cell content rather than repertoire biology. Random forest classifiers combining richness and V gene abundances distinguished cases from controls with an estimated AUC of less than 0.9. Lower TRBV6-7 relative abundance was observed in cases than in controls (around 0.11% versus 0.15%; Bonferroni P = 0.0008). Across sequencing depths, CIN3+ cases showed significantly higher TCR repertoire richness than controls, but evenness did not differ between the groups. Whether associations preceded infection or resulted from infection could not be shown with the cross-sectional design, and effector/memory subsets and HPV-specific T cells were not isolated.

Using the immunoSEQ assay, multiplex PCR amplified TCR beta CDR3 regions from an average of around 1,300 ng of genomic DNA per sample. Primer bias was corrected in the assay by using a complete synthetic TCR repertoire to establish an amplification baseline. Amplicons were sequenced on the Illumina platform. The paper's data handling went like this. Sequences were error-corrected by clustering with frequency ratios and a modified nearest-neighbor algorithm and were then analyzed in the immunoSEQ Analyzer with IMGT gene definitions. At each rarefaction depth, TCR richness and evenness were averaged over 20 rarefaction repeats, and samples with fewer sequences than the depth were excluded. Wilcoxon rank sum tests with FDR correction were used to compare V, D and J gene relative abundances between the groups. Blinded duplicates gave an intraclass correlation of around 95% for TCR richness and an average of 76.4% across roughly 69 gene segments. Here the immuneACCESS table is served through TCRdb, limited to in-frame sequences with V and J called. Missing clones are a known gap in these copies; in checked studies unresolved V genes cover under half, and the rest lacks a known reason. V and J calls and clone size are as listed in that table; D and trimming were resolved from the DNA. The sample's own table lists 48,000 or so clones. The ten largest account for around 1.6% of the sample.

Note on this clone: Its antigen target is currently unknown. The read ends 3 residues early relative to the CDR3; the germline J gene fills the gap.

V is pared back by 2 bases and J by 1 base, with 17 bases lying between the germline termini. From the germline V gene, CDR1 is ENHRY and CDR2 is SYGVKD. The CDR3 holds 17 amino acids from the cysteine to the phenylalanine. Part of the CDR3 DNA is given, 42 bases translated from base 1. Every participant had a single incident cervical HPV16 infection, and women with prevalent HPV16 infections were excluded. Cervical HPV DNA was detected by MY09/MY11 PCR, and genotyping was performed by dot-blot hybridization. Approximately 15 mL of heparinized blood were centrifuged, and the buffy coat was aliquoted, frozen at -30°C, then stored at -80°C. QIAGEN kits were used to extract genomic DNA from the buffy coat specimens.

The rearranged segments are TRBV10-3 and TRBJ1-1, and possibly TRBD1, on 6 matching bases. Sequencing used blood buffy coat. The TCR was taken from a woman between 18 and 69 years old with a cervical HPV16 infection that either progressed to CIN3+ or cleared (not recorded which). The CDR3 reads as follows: CAISELTFDRRNTEAFF. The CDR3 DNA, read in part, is TGTGCCATCAGTGAGCTGACTTTCGACAGGCGGAACACTGAA.